This T cell receptor beta chain derives from a study of blood T cell repertoires in COVID-19. Authors' methods: Using reference gene primer amplification, nucleated cell counts were estimated. Here immunoSEQ multiplex PCR was the method, and the copy in TCRdb shows in-frame clones only, minus some. V and J calls and clone size are those listed in that table; D and trimming were worked out from the DNA. Here the sample spans about 45,000 clones, 90% being singletons. This clone appeared once. Sample: peripheral blood. This sequence originates from a human donor in a cohort sampled during active COVID-19.

The chain's CDR3 is CAWSVDSSSYNEQFF. DNA of the CDR3: TGTGCCTGGAGTGTAGACAGCAGCTCCTACAATGAGCAGTTCTTC. The chain uses TRBV30 and TRBJ2-1; tentative D call: TRBD1 (5 bases). Germline V gene data show CDR1 as GTSNPN and CDR2 as SVGIG (reference sequence). The CDR3 runs 15 residues. Trimming pared 0 bases from V and 0 bases from J, leaving 9 bases between.